These T cell receptor beta chains were read from a single sample in a study of monozygotic twins with inflammatory bowel disease. TCRdb reworked the 5' RACE reads into one entry per CDR3 protein, no DNA. The sample is made up of about 300,000 distinct CDR3 sequences, and the top ten hold more than 4.5% of it. Sequenced material: blood. All receptors derive from a human donor with ulcerative colitis or Crohn's disease, or a healthy co-twin of an affected twin (not recorded which). CDR3s include the opening cysteine and the closing phenylalanine or tryptophan.

V gene,J gene,CDR3 protein
TRBV9,TRBJ1-4,CASSFQPGQSEKLFF
TRBV20-1,TRBJ2-7,CSALGQEPTYEQYF
TRBV20-1,TRBJ2-3,CSDTDSTDTQYF
TRBV5-4,TRBJ2-5,CASSLVGPQETQYF
TRBV7-2,TRBJ2-5,CASSLAARRETQYF
TRBV4-3,TRBJ2-5,CASSQEPQGETQYF
TRBV29-1,TRBJ2-2,CSVDYGSRTGELFF
TRBV29-1,TRBJ2-7,CSVKDWQGLYEQYF
TRBV10-3,TRBJ2-4,CAISPGGDRNIQYF
TRBV6-1,TRBJ1-5,CASSDRNSNQPQHF
TRBV7-2,TRBJ1-2,CASERGTGRFNYGYTF
TRBV27,TRBJ2-7,CASSFPGLGMREQYF
TRBV7-3,TRBJ1-2,CASSLSGGGGYGYTF
TRBV7-2,TRBJ1-3,CASSRYGGTEGNTIYF
TRBV29-1,TRBJ1-2,CSVGVTGANHMGYTF
TRBV20-1,TRBJ2-6,CSARDLGANVLTF
TRBV23-1,TRBJ2-3,CASSQLWGRTDTQYF
TRBV7-2,TRBJ1-4,CASSRSRDFNEKLFF
TRBV30,TRBJ1-1,CASTLLDRDQNTEAFF
TRBV7-2,TRBJ2-7,CASSSQTGFLAYEQYF
TRBV10-3,TRBJ2-2,CAISETPGQLSGELFF
TRBV7-2,TRBJ2-5,CASSSGAIETQYF
TRBV30,TRBJ2-6,CAWSRRGLSSGANVLTF
TRBV12-3/TRBV12-4,TRBJ2-1,CASSRGGLNVGEQFF
TRBV5-1,TRBJ2-7,CASSSSSYEQYF
TRBV5-5,TRBJ2-4,CASSLNAGQGDIKTF
TRBV4-3,TRBJ2-3,CASSQEWASADTQYF
TRBV2,TRBJ2-3,CASRMRLTSTDTQYF
TRBV6-5,TRBJ2-3,CASSYSGLAWDTQYF
TRBV27,TRBJ1-1,CASSKGRTEAFF
TRBV7-9,TRBJ2-7,CASSTPWTTTYEQYF
TRBV5-4,TRBJ2-7,CASSLRGLSSYEQYF
TRBV14,TRBJ2-1,CASSQDGRIPYNEQFF
TRBV7-9,TRBJ2-1,CASSPRLALSYNEQFF
TRBV20-1,TRBJ2-7,CSASSGTYEQYF
TRBV7-9,TRBJ2-1,CASDSATYNEQFF
TRBV5-6,TRBJ2-3,CASSDRGTDTQYF
TRBV7-2,TRBJ1-4,CASSLGGGTNEKLFF
TRBV5-1,TRBJ2-2,CASSLEGNTGELFF
TRBV20-1,TRBJ1-6,CSASRLNSPLHF
TRBV12-3/TRBV12-4,TRBJ2-1,CASRTRQAGGNEQFF
TRBV3-1,TRBJ1-1,CASSSPGAGAFF
TRBV15,TRBJ2-7,CATSRGLAGDSYEQYF
TRBV20-1,TRBJ1-2,CSASDRRAVYGYTF
TRBV6-1,TRBJ2-3,CASNAGSSSTDTQYF
TRBV5-1,TRBJ1-1,CASSLSLTGRNTEAFF
TRBV30,TRBJ1-2,CAWDNGAYGYTF
TRBV14,TRBJ2-7,CASSQDRLAGLYEQYF
TRBV14,TRBJ2-1,CASSQGQIQFF